This T cell receptor (beta chain) was documented in a study of blood T cell repertoires in COVID-19. Study summary: Sites in the United States, Italy and Spain provided acute and convalescent COVID-19 samples.

The ends lost 4 bases at V and 8 bases at J; junction bases unmatched: 4. Germline CDR1 SGDLS, CDR2 YYNGEE. The CDR3 is 14 residues long. Authors' data handling: The authors estimated nucleated cell counts from reference gene primer amplification. Repertoires were generated with immunoSEQ multiplex PCR, while TCRdb's copy carries only in-frame clones and drops some. V and J calls and clone size are given by that table; D and trimming were obtained from the DNA. The sample has fewer than 300,000 clones, around 81% seen once. This clone was counted a few times. Material: peripheral blood. The sequence was obtained from a woman aged 60-75 years with active or convalescent COVID-19. The chain combines TRBV9 with TRBJ1-4; TRBD1 aligns across 11 bases. CDR3 protein: CASSPGQGGEKLFF. For the CDR3, the DNA is TGTGCCAGCAGCCCGGGACAGGGGGGAGAAAAACTGTTTTTT.